One T cell receptor beta chain is described in this entry. Antigen: not known. The record originates from a study of T cell responses to AZD1222 COVID-19 vaccine. Whole-study results and caveats: Across the whole spike, CD4 TCRs peaked at regions 160-218 and 743-854.

Repertoires were generated with immunoSEQ multiplex PCR, while TCRdb's copy carries only in-frame clones and drops some. The sample yields approximately 100,000 clones, around 90% seen once. The CDR3 totals 13 residues. Per the germline V gene, CDR1 is SGDLS and CDR2 is YYNGEE. V lost 0 bases and J 6 bases, leaving 10 bases between the germline ends. The sequence was collected from an adult who received the AZD1222 COVID-19 vaccine. V and J are TRBV9 and TRBJ2-7, with no clear D. The source was peripheral blood, collected 28 days after the second AZD1222 dose. The CDR3 reads CASSVGAVSEQYF. DNA of the CDR3: TGTGCCAGCAGCGTAGGGGCAGTCTCCGAGCAGTACTTC.